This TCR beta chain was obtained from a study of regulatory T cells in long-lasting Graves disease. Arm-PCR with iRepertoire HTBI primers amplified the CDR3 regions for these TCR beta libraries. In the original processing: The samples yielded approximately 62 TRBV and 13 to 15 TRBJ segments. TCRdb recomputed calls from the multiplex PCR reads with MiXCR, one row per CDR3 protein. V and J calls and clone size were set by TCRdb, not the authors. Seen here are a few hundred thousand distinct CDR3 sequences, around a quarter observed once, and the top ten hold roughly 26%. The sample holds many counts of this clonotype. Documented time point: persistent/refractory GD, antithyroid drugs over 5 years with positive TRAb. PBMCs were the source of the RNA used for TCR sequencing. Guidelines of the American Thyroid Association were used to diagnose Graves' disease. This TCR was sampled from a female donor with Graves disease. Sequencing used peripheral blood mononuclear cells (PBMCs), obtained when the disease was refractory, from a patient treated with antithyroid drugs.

Written as DNA, the CDR3 is TGTGCCAGCACCCCTAGCGTCGCTACCCCTTACAATGAGCAGTTCTTC. Translated: CASTPSVATPYNEQFF. V gene TRBV2 combines with J gene TRBJ2-1; maybe TRBD2 (6 bases). CDR3 length equals 16 residues. V was pared by 7 bases and J by 4 bases, with 20 bases between. CDR1 is SNHLY and CDR2 is FYNNEI in the germline V gene. Variable domain in full (rest from reference TRBV2 and TRBJ2-1): EPEVTQTPSHQVTQMGQEVILRCVPISNHLYFYWYRQILGQKVEFLVSFYNNEISEKSEIFDDQFSVERPDGSNFTLKIRSTKLEDSAMYFCASTPSVATPYNEQFFGPGTRLTVL.